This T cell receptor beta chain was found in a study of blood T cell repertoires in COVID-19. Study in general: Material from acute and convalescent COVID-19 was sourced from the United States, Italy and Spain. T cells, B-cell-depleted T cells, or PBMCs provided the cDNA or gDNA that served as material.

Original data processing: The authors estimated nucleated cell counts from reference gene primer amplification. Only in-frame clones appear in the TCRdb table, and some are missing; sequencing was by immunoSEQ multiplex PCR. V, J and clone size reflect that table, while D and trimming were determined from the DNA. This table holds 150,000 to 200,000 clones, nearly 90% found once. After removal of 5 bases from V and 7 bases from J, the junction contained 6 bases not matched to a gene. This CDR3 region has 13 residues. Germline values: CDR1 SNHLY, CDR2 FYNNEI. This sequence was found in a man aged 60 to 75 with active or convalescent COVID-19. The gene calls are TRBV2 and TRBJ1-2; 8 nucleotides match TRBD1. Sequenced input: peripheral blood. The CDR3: CASSPDRVRGYTF. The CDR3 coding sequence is TGTGCCAGCAGTCCGGACAGGGTGCGTGGCTACACCTTC.